These 21 T cell receptor beta chains came from one sample sequenced in a study of T cells in localized non-small cell lung cancer. Sequencing used immunoSEQ multiplex PCR; TCRdb keeps in-frame clones, though not all of them. The data show some 38,000 clones, with roughly nine tenths seen just once and approximately 7% held by the top ten. The specimen was peripheral blood, collected before any cancer treatment. The receptors derive from a female donor aged 60 or older with stage I lung adenocarcinoma.

The chain employs TRBV12-1 and TRBJ2-1. TRBV12-1 is tagged as a pseudogene. This CDR3 comprises 18 residues. CDR3 coding DNA: TGTGCCAGCAGCTTTGCGGCTTTGGGGTTGCGCTCCTACAATGAGCAGTTCTTC. Residues: CASSFAALGLRSYNEQFF.

The CDR3 region is CAISLNPDQPQHF. For the CDR3, the DNA is TGTGCCATCAGTTTAAATCCCGATCAGCCCCAGCATTTT. The chain joins TRBV10-3 to TRBJ1-5; D is unclear. Trimming pared 5 bases from V and 5 bases from J, leaving 10 bases between. The CDR3 extends over 13 amino acids. Germline V gene sequence: CDR1 ENHRY, CDR2 SYGVKD.

V usage is TRBV5-1 and J usage is TRBJ2-3, with 11 bases identical to TRBD1. Unmatched junction bases numbered 6, after V lost 4 bases and J lost 2 bases. The CDR3 covers 16 residues. In germline, CDR1 is SGHRS, CDR2 YFSETQ. CDR3 region: CASSLDRGQATDTQYF. The DNA for the CDR3 is TGCGCCAGCAGCCTGGACAGGGGGCAGGCCACAGATACGCAGTATTTT.

The chain is built from TRBV5-1 and TRBJ1-4; D gene uncertain. The V gene's germline CDR1 is SGHRS and CDR2 YFSETQ. The length of the CDR3 is 14 residues. V dropped 3 bases and J dropped 0 bases, with 6 bases sitting between them. CDR3 sequence: CASSSTPTNEKLFF. Here the CDR3 DNA reads TGCGCCAGCAGCTCGACACCAACTAATGAAAAACTGTTTTTT.

This clone was recorded a few times. This chain connects TRBV4-1 to TRBJ1-6; D possibly corresponds to TRBD1 (6 bases). The germline CDR1 and CDR2 sequences are MGHRA and YSYEKL. CDR3 length equals 16 residues. Trimming left V 3 bases short and J 10 bases short, with 19 bases between. The CDR3 DNA reads TGCGCCAGCAGCCATCCGTTTGGGGGGGCTGGCTCACCCCTCCACTTT. Amino acids: CASSHPFGGAGSPLHF.

This chain connects TRBV6-1 to TRBJ2-3, with 8 bases that match TRBD1. The CDR3 extends over 19 amino acids. The ends lost 3 bases at V and 0 bases at J; junction bases unmatched: 14. The germline V gene encodes CDR1 MNHNS and CDR2 SASEGT. This chain's CDR3 is CASSETAGTGQASTDTQYF. The CDR3 DNA reads TGTGCCAGCAGTGAGACGGCCGGAACGGGACAGGCCAGCACAGATACGCAGTATTTT.

This chain joins TRBV28 and TRBJ2-3; D gene ambiguous. The V gene lost 2 bases and the J gene lost 2 bases, with 8 bases spanning the gap. CDR3 length equals 14 residues. The germline V gene has CDR1 MDHEN and CDR2 SYDVKM. The CDR3 loop is CASSLRQITDTQYF. The CDR3 DNA sequence: TGTGCCAGCAGTTTAAGACAAATCACAGATACGCAGTATTTT.

The chain couples TRBV19 to TRBJ2-7; no firm D call. Per the germline V gene, CDR1 is LNHDA and CDR2 is SQIVND (reference sequence). The CDR3 loop spans 12 amino acids. V lost 7 bases to trimming and J lost 6 bases, with 13 bases between them. The CDR3 DNA reads TGTGCCAGTACCGAAAATGGGATCGAGCAGTACTTC. It codes for CASTENGIEQYF.

The chain links TRBV28 to TRBJ1-1; 7 nucleotides agree with TRBD1. In germline, CDR1 is MDHEN, CDR2 SYDVKM. The CDR3 extends over 16 amino acids. After removal of 3 bases from V and 2 bases from J, the junction contained 9 bases not matched to a gene. This CDR3 is CASSFYSGTANTEAFF. CDR3 nucleotides: TGTGCCAGCAGTTTCTACTCCGGGACAGCAAACACTGAAGCTTTCTTT. Full variable domain (outside the CDR3, taken from reference TRBV28 and TRBJ1-1): DVKVTQSSRYLVKRTGEKVFLECVQDMDHENMFWYRQDPGLGLRLIYFSYDVKMKEKGDIPEGYSVSREKKERFSLILESASTNQTSMYLCASSFYSGTANTEAFFGQGTRLTVV.

The rearrangement uses TRBV6-6 and TRBJ1-6, with D unclear. The CDR3 is 13 amino acids. V lost 7 bases and J 10 bases, leaving 14 bases between the germline ends. Germline V CDR1 and CDR2: MNHNY, SVGAGI (reference sequence). CDR3 loop: CASTLTSGSPLHF. In nucleotides, the CDR3 is TGTGCCAGCACATTAACCAGCGGGTCACCCCTCCACTTT.

V and J are TRBV19 and TRBJ1-2, with D maybe TRBD1 (5 bases). With 7 bases removed from V and 3 bases from J, the gap between germline ends came to 15 bases. The germline CDR1 and CDR2 sequences are LNHDA and SQIVND (reference sequence). The CDR3 runs 14 residues. The CDR3 region is CASNRGREDYGYTF. Here the CDR3 DNA reads TGTGCCAGTAATAGGGGCAGGGAAGACTATGGCTACACCTTC. The whole variable domain, filled in from reference TRBV19 and TRBJ1-2, reads DGGITQSPKYLFRKEGQNVTLSCEQNLNHDAMYWYRQDPGQGLRLIYYSQIVNDFQKGDIAEGYSVSREKKESFPLTVTSAQKNPTAFYLCASNRGREDYGYTFGSGTRLTVV.

The V call is TRBV7-2, the J call TRBJ1-2; 7 positions match TRBD1. The CDR3 contains 17 residues. Germline V gives CDR1 SGHTA, CDR2 FQGNSA. V trimming: 5 bases; J trimming: 8 bases; junction bases outside the gene matches: 20. DNA of the CDR3: TGTGCCAGCAGCCCTAGACCGGGACAGCCCGACCTTCGGGGCTACACCTTC. This sequence encodes CASSPRPGQPDLRGYTF.

The rearrangement uses TRBV2 and TRBJ2-3; no clear D. Trimming pared 7 bases from V and 2 bases from J, leaving 10 bases between. Germline assignment: CDR1 SNHLY and CDR2 FYNNEI. This CDR3 contains 13 residues. The CDR3 DNA reads as TGTGCCAGCAAGGACCCAAACACAGATACGCAGTATTTT. Its protein product is CASKDPNTDTQYF.

The gene calls are TRBV19 and TRBJ1-2, with D unclear. The CDR3 contains 14 residues. CDR1 and CDR2 (germline): LNHDA, SQIVND (reference sequence). The V gene lost 3 bases and the J gene lost 2 bases, with 10 bases spanning the gap. The chain's CDR3 is CASSIGPVNYGYTF. The CDR3, as DNA: TGTGCCAGTAGTATCGGTCCGGTGAACTATGGCTACACCTTC.

The chain has TRBV5-1 and TRBJ2-5; the match to TRBD1 covers 7 bases. Germline-derived CDR1 and CDR2 are SGHRS and YFSETQ. The CDR3 totals 17 residues. The junction had 10 bases not matched to a gene; V was cut back by 0 bases and J by 2 bases. The CDR3 sequence is CASSLEGGTAKQETQYF. The CDR3 DNA is TGCGCCAGCAGCTTGGAAGGTGGGACAGCCAAACAAGAGACCCAGTACTTC.

This chain connects TRBV7-7 to TRBJ1-1, with 9 nucleotides matching TRBD1. From germline, CDR1 is SSHAT and CDR2 FNYEAQ (reference sequence). The CDR3 has 15 amino acids. DNA of the CDR3: TGTGCTATTACAAGGTCGACAGGGGGGAACACTGAAGCTTTCTTT. It translates to CAITRSTGGNTEAFF.

The chain links TRBV12-2 to TRBJ1-2; TRBD1, the D gene given by the table, was not confirmed from the DNA. TRBV12-2 is an annotated pseudogene. The CDR3 is 21 residues long. CDR3 amino acids: CASRLAQKTGDFRINNYGYTF. Written as DNA, the CDR3 is TGTGCAAGTCGCTTAGCTCAGAAAACAGGGGATTTTCGAATTAATAACTATGGCTACACCTTC.

This sequence joins TRBV5-4 and TRBJ1-1, with 7 nucleotides matching TRBD1. Germline CDR1 reads SGHNT; CDR2 reads YYREEE (reference sequence). V was pared by 2 bases and J by 5 bases, with 9 bases of the junction left unmatched. The CDR3 has 15 residues. CDR3 coding DNA: TGTGCCAGCAGCTTAGGAGGGGGCGCTTCTACTGAAGCTTTCTTT. Protein product: CASSLGGGASTEAFF.

V gene TRBV4-2 combines with J gene TRBJ2-1, with D possibly TRBD2 on 5 matching bases. Trimming removed 0 bases from V and 5 bases from J, with 14 bases in between. This CDR3 has 16 amino acids. Looked up from germline, CDR1 is LGHNA and CDR2 is YNFKEQ. CDR3 residues: CASSQDGADWNNEQFF. CDR3 DNA sequence: TGTGCCAGCAGCCAAGATGGAGCGGACTGGAACAATGAGCAGTTCTTC.

This chain connects TRBV6-1 to TRBJ2-2; 10 bases fit TRBD1. Germline CDR1 reads MNHNS; CDR2 reads SASEGT. The length of the CDR3 is 16 residues. The junction had 5 bases not matched to a gene; V was cut back by 3 bases and J by 4 bases. The CDR3 coding sequence is TGTGCCAGCAGTGACCACGGACAGGGGGTCACCGGGGAGCTGTTTTTT. It codes for CASSDHGQGVTGELFF.

The chain joins TRBV19 to TRBJ1-2; 9 bases fit TRBD1. The CDR3 totals 12 residues. V shed 6 bases and J 5 bases; nucleotides not matched to a gene: 1. The V gene's germline CDR1 is LNHDA and CDR2 SQIVND (reference sequence). The DNA for the CDR3 is TGTGCCAGTAGCGGACAGGGGTATGGCTACACCTTC. This encodes CASSGQGYGYTF.